The sequence of this TCR beta chain was determined in a study of response to subunit inactivated influenza vaccine. TCRdb itself ran the RT-PCR reads through MiXCR, one entry per CDR3 protein. The sample includes more than 150,000 distinct CDR3 sequences, about 9.3% of them seen just once. The CDR3 is 11 residues long. Germline V gives CDR1 MNHEY, CDR2 SVGEGT. V was pared by 3 bases and J by 13 bases, with 10 bases between. This receptor was identified in a man over 45 who received an inactivated influenza vaccine. The chain recombines TRBV6-2 or TRBV6-3 with TRBJ2-1; D gene uncertain. The material sequenced was non-naive T cells sorted from PBMCs, taken on the day of vaccination. Here the CDR3 reads CASSYVTEQFF. The CDR3 DNA reads TGTGCCAGCAGTTATGTCACCGAACAGTTCTTC.